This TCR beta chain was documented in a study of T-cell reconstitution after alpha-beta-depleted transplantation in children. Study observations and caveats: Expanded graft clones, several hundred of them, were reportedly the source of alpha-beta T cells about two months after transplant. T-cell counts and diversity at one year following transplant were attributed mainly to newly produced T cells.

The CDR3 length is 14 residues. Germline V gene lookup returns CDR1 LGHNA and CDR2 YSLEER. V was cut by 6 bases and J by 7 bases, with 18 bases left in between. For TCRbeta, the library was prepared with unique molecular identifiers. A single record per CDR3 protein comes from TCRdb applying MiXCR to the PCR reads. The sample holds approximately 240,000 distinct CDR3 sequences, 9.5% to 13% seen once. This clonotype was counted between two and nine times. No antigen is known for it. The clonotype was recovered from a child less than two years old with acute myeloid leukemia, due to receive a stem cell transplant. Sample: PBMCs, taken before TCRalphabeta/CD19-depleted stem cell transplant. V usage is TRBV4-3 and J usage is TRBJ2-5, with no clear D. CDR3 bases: TGCGCCAGCAGAGCCAAGACCCTCGATGGGACCCAGTACTTC. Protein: CASRAKTLDGTQYF.